Below, one TCR beta chain is given with its context. Its antigen is undetermined. TCRdb passed the reads through MiXCR, listing each CDR3 protein once. The sample includes around 900,000 distinct CDR3 sequences, about 33% of them seen just once. The entry originates in a study of T cell repertoires in cytomegalovirus infection. Overall study context: Newly reported HLA-C-restricted and thoroughly characterized HLA-B-restricted CMV epitopes were employed. Public TCR beta signatures provided an indication of both CMV infection and a matching HLA type. Study-level findings and limits: The ex vivo response showed dominance by HLA-C-restricted CMV-specific TCR beta clonotypes.

The CDR3 contains 16 residues. Germline V gene sequence: CDR1 MNHEY, CDR2 SVGAGI. V lost 2 bases, J lost 4 bases, and 7 bases stayed unmatched. The sequencing used cultured CD8+ T cells from PBMCs, collected from culture after CMV antigen stimulation. The rearrangement links TRBV6-5 to TRBJ2-3, with TRBD2 matching 9 bases. The clonotype originates from a human donor in good health (CMV status not recorded). Some clones in this sample may be carry-over from other donors' samples. CDR3 coding DNA: TGTGCCAGCAGTTACGATGCTAGCGGGGTGGCAGATACGCAGTATTTT. This encodes CASSYDASGVADTQYF.